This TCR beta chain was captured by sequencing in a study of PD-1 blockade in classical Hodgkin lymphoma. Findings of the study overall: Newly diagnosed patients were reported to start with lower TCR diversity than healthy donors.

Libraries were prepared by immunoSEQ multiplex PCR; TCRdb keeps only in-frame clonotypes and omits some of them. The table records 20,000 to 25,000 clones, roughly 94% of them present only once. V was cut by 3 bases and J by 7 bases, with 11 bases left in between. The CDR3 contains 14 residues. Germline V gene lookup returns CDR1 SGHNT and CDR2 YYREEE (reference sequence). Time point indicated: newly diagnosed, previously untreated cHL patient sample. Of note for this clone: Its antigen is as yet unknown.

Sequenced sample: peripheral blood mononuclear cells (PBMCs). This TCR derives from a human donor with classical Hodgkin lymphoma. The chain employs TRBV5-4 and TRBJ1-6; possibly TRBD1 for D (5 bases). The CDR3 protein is CASSSAGLNSPLHF. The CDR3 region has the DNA TGTGCCAGCAGCTCCGCGGGACTAAATTCACCCCTCCACTTT.